Shown below are 15 T cell receptor beta chains from a single sample sequenced in a study of cytomegalovirus exposure and HLA in healthy donors. PCR primers comprised 60 Vbeta and 13 Jbeta primers. Method: immunoSEQ multiplex PCR; TCRdb's copy keeps in-frame clones and lacks some. The data hold more than 75,000 clones, with nearly 80% observed a single time. The sequenced sample consisted of PBMCs. The receptors here all came from a woman aged 40 to 50 in good health and CMV-seronegative.

The table lists this clone with a few counts. The genes are TRBV6-5 and TRBJ1-6; 7 nucleotides agree with TRBD1. The CDR3 totals 14 residues. V gave up 4 bases and J gave up 10 bases; unmatched junction bases: 7. Germline V CDR1 and CDR2: MNHEY, SVGAGI. The CDR3 region has the DNA TGTGCCAGCAGTTCCCGGGACAGACAATCACCCCTCCACTTT. This translates into CASSSRDRQSPLHF.

The chain has TRBV15 and TRBJ2-7; 7 bases match TRBD1. V dropped 3 bases and J dropped 1; count of bases not matched to a gene: 3. Germline CDR1 reads LNHNV; CDR2 reads YYDKDF (reference sequence). This CDR3 spans 14 amino acids. CDR3 in DNA: TGTGCCACCAGCAGCCGACAGGGTTCCTACGAGCAGTACTTC. It translates to CATSSRQGSYEQYF.

V and J are TRBV28 and TRBJ2-7; 9 bases agree with TRBD1. CDR3 length: 14 amino acids. The V gene end was trimmed by 6 bases and the J gene end by 3 bases; junction bases not matched to a gene: 6. Germline V CDR1 and CDR2: MDHEN, SYDVKM. For the CDR3, the DNA is TGTGCCAGCAGACCCAGGACAGGGGACTACGAGCAGTACTTC. Translation: CASRPRTGDYEQYF.

This chain connects TRBV30 to TRBJ1-4; no reliable D call. Germline CDR1 and CDR2: GTSNPN and SVGIG (reference sequence). The CDR3 extends over 14 amino acids. Trimming pared 1 base from V and 2 bases from J, leaving 8 bases between. CDR3 sequence (DNA): TGTGCCTGGAGTGAGACTGTGACTAATGAAAAACTGTTTTTT. It is translated as CAWSETVTNEKLFF. The complete variable domain, with remaining parts taken from reference TRBV30 and TRBJ1-4, reads SQTIHQWPATLVQPVGSPLSLECTVEGTSNPNLYWYRQAAGRGLQLLFYSVGIGQISSEVPQNLSASRPQDRQFILSSKKLLLSDSGFYLCAWSETVTNEKLFFGSGTQLSVL.

The chain carries TRBV5-8 and TRBJ2-7, with 7 bases that match TRBD1. After removal of 7 bases from V and 2 bases from J, the junction contained 3 bases not matched to a gene. There are 12 residues in the CDR3. Germline CDR1 SGHTS, CDR2 YDEGEE. The CDR3 DNA reads TGTGCCAGCGGGGGACAGCCCTACGAGCAGTACTTC. Translation gives CASGGQPYEQYF.

The chain joins TRBV19 to TRBJ2-5; D is possibly TRBD2 (5 bases). This CDR3 has 13 residues. Germline V lookup: CDR1 LNHDA, CDR2 SQIVND (reference sequence). V lost 7 bases to trimming and J lost 5 bases, with 14 bases between them. The CDR3 DNA is TGTGCCAGTAAGAGGGCCCCAAGGGAGACCCAGTACTTC. Amino acids: CASKRAPRETQYF.

The chain links TRBV15 to TRBJ1-2; TRBD1 agrees at 7 bases. The junction had 8 bases not matched to a gene; V was cut back by 5 bases and J by 8 bases. CDR3 length: 13 amino acids. CDR1 is LNHNV and CDR2 is YYDKDF in the germline V gene (reference sequence). The CDR3 reads CATSGDRVGGYTF. DNA of the CDR3: TGTGCCACCAGCGGCGACAGGGTCGGCGGCTACACCTTC.

The rearrangement joins TRBV10-3 to TRBJ1-4; TRBD1 matches at 8 bases. V trimming: 6 bases; J trimming: 8 bases; junction bases outside the gene matches: 5. CDR3 length equals 13 residues. Germline assignment: CDR1 ENHRY and CDR2 SYGVKD. CDR3 DNA sequence: TGTGCCATCAGGGACAGGGTAGGGGAAAAACTGTTTTTT. Amino acid sequence: CAIRDRVGEKLFF.

V gene TRBV7-8 combines with J gene TRBJ2-3, with 11 bases fitting TRBD2. This CDR3 region has 15 residues. Trimming at V came to 3 bases and at J to 5 bases, leaving 4 bases not matched to a gene. Per germline, CDR1 SGHVS and CDR2 FQNEAQ. The CDR3 sequence: CASSFSGGARDTQYF. The DNA for the CDR3 is TGTGCCAGCAGCTTTAGCGGGGGGGCAAGAGATACGCAGTATTTT.

The gene calls are TRBV6-1 and TRBJ1-5; D uncertain. V dropped 6 bases and J dropped 7 bases, with 10 bases sitting between them. This CDR3 has 12 residues. The germline V gene has CDR1 MNHNS and CDR2 SASEGT. Here the CDR3 DNA reads TGTGCCAGCAGCTATTATTCCCAGCCCCAGCATTTT. Translation: CASSYYSQPQHF.

The V and J genes are TRBV7-2 and TRBJ1-5; D not certain. CDR1 SGHTA and CDR2 FQGNSA come from the germline V gene. The CDR3 spans 14 residues. V was clipped by 6 bases and J by 0 bases, with 9 bases between them. Written as DNA, the CDR3 is TGTGCCAGCAGTCGAGAATATAGCAATCAGCCCCAGCATTTT. Its protein product is CASSREYSNQPQHF.

J is TRBJ2-7 and V is TRBV29-1; possibly TRBD2 for D (5 bases). Germline loops: CDR1 SQVTM, CDR2 ANQGSEA. The ends were cut back, 0 bases at V and 0 bases at J, with 6 bases in the middle. The length of the CDR3 is 13 residues. CDR3 amino acids: CSVEEGSSYEQYF. The CDR3 nucleotides read TGCAGCGTTGAAGAAGGGAGCTCCTACGAGCAGTACTTC.

This chain connects TRBV30 to TRBJ1-2, with 12 nucleotides matching TRBD1. The ends lost 7 bases at V and 7 bases at J; junction bases unmatched: 10. Germline V gives CDR1 GTSNPN, CDR2 SVGIG (reference sequence). The CDR3 has 14 amino acids. CDR3 sequence (DNA): TGTGCCTCGACCCGGGACAGGGGGCGAGTTGGCTACACCTTC. Encoded protein: CASTRDRGRVGYTF.

The chain joins TRBV7-3 to TRBJ2-3; D possibly corresponds to TRBD2 (5 bases). CDR3 length: 14 residues. CDR1 and CDR2 from the germline V gene are SGHTA and FQGTGA. Trimming removed 5 bases from V and 2 bases from J, with 11 bases in between. The CDR3 sequence: CASSPSGTTDTQYF. For the CDR3, the DNA is TGTGCCAGCAGCCCCAGCGGAACCACAGATACGCAGTATTTT.

The gene calls are TRBV7-6 and TRBJ2-5; possible D gene TRBD1, 6 bases. Germline V gives CDR1 SGHVS, CDR2 FNYEAQ. The CDR3 length is 14 residues. V shed 1 base and J shed 5 bases, with 11 bases lying between them. The CDR3 spells CASSLVQGSETQYF. CDR3 in DNA: TGTGCCAGCAGCTTAGTTCAGGGGTCGGAGACCCAGTACTTC.